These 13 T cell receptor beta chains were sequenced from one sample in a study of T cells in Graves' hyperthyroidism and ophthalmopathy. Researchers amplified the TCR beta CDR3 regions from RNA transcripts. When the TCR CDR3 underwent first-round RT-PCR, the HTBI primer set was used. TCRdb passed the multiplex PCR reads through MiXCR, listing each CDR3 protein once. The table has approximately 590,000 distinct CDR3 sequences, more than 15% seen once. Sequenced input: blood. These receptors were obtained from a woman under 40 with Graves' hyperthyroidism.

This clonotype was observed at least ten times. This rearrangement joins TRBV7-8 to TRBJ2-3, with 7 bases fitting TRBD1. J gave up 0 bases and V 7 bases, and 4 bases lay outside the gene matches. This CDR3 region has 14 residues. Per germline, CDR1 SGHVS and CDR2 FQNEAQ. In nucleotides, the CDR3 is TGTGCCAGCATCAAGGACAGGAGCACAGATACGCAGTATTTT. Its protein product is CASIKDRSTDTQYF.

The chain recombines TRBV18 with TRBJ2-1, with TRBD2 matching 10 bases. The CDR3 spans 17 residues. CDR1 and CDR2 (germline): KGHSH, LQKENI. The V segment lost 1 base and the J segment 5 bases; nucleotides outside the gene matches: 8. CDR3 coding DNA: TGTGCCAGCTCACCACGGTGGCTAGCGGGAGCCCACAATGAGCAGTTCTTC. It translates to CASSPRWLAGAHNEQFF. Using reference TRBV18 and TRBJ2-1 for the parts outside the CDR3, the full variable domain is NAGVMQNPRHLVRRRGQEARLRCSPMKGHSHVYWYRQLPEEGLKFMVYLQKENIIDESGMPKERFSAEFPKEGPSILRIQQVVRGDSAAYFCASSPRWLAGAHNEQFFGPGTRLTVL.

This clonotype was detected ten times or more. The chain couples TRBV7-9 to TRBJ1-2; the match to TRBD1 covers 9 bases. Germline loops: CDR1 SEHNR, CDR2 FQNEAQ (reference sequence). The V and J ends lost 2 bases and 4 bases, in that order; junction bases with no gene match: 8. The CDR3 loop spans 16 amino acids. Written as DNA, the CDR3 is TGTGCCAGCAGCTTACCCGCGGGACAGGGTGCCTATGGCTACACCTTC. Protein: CASSLPAGQGAYGYTF.

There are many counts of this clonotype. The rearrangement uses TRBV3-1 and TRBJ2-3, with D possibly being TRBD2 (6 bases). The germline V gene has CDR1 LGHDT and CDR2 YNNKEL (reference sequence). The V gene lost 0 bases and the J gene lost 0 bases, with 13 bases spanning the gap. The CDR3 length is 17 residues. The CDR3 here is CASSQDPIGTSTDTQYF. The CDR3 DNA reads TGTGCCAGCAGCCAAGATCCCATCGGGACTAGCACAGATACGCAGTATTTT.

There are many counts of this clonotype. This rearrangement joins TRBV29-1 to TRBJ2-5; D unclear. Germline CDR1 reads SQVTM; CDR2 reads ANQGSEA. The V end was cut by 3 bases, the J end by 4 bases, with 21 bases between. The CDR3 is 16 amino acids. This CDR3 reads CSVEAVRRSRAETQYF. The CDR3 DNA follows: TGCAGCGTTGAGGCAGTCCGTCGTAGTAGGGCAGAGACCCAGTACTTC.

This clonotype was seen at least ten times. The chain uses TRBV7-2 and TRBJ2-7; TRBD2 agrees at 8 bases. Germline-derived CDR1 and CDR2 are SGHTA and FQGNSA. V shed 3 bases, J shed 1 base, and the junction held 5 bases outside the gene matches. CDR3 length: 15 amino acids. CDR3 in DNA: TGTGCCAGCAGCTTCCTAGCGGGTTGGTCCTACGAGCAGTACTTC. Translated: CASSFLAGWSYEQYF. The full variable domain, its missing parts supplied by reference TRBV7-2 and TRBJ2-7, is GAGVSQSPSNKVTEKGKDVELRCDPISGHTALYWYRQSLGQGLEFLIYFQGNSAPDKSGLPSDRFSAERTGGSVSTLTIQRTQQEDSAVYLCASSFLAGWSYEQYFGPGTRLTVT.

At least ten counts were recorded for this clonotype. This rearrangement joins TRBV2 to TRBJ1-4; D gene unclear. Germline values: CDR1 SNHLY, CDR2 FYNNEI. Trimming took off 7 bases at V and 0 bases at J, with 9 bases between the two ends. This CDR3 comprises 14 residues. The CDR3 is CASKRSTTNEKLFF. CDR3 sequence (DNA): TGTGCCAGCAAGAGATCAACAACTAATGAAAAACTGTTTTTT.

This chain's CDR3 is CASSVAAGGATGELFF. CDR3 sequence (DNA): TGTGCCAGCAGCGTAGCGGCGGGAGGGGCCACCGGGGAGCTGTTTTTT. The chain uses TRBV9 and TRBJ2-2; 9 nucleotides line up with TRBD2. CDR1 and CDR2 (germline): SGDLS, YYNGEE. This CDR3 contains 16 residues. V dropped 0 bases and J dropped 4; count of bases not matched to a gene: 4.

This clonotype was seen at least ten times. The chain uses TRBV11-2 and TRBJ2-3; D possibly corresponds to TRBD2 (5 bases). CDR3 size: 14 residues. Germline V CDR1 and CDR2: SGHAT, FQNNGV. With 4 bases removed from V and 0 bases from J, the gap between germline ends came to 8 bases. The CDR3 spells CASSWTQSTDTQYF. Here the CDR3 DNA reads TGTGCCAGCAGCTGGACTCAAAGCACAGATACGCAGTATTTT.

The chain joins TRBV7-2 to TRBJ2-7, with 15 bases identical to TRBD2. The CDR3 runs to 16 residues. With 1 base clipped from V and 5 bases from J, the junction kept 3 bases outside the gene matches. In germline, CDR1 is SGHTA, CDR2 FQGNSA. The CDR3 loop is CASSLVGLAGGHEQYF. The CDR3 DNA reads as TGTGCCAGCAGCTTAGTCGGACTAGCGGGAGGGCACGAGCAGTACTTC.

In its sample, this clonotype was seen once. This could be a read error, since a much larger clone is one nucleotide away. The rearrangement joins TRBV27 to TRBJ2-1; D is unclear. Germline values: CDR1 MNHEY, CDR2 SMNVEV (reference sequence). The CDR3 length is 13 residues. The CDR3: CTSSYSIYNEQFF. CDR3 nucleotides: TGTACCAGCAGTTACAGCATATACAATGAGCAGTTCTTC.

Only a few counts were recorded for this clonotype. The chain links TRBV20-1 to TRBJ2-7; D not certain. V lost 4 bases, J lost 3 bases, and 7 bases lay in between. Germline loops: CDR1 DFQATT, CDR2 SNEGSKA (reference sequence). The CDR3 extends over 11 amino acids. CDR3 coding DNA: TGCAGTGCTAATAGTGGCTACGAGCAGTACTTC. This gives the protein CSANSGYEQYF.

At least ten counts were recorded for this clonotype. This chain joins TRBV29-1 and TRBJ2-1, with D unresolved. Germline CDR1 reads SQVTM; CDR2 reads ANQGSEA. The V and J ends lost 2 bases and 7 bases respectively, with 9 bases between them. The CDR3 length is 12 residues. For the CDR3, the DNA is TGCAGCGTTGAATTTGTCGGGAATGAGCAGTTCTTC. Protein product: CSVEFVGNEQFF.